These T cell receptor beta chains were read from a single sample in a study of glioma-infiltrating T cells after dendritic cell vaccination. Produced via immunoSEQ multiplex PCR; TCRdb's table is partial and in-frame only. The sample lists some 60,000 clones, roughly 83% occurring once. This material consisted of blood, taken after dendritic cell vaccination. The receptors come from a human donor with glioblastoma. Each CDR3 is given with its conserved first and last residue. Fields, in order: D gene, J gene, clone size, CDR3 length, V gene, CDR3 protein, CDR3 DNA. D genes are given only for firm matches. Rows may omit the clone size; those that give it use once, few, many or a size class.

D gene: TRBD1
J gene: TRBJ1-5
clone size: NA
CDR3 length: 15
V gene: TRBV10-2
CDR3 protein: CASRRTGVSDQPQHF
CDR3 DNA: TGCGCCAGCAGAAGGACAGGAGTGTCCGATCAGCCCCAGCATTTT

D gene: NA
J gene: TRBJ2-5
clone size: few
CDR3 length: 14
V gene: TRBV10-1
CDR3 protein: CASSKGQRGETQYF
CDR3 DNA: TGCGCCAGCAGTAAGGGACAAAGGGGAGAGACCCAGTACTTC

D gene: TRBD1
J gene: TRBJ1-1
clone size: NA
CDR3 length: 14
V gene: TRBV7-3
CDR3 protein: CASSRTGGEVEAFF
CDR3 DNA: TGTGCCAGCAGCCGGACAGGTGGAGAGGTGGAAGCTTTCTTT

D gene: NA
J gene: TRBJ1-2
clone size: NA
CDR3 length: 12
V gene: TRBV7-9
CDR3 protein: CASSLGGQGYTF
CDR3 DNA: TGTGCCAGCAGCTTAGGAGGGCAAGGCTACACCTTC

D gene: TRBD1
J gene: TRBJ2-7
clone size: NA
CDR3 length: 14
V gene: TRBV7-8
CDR3 protein: CASSYGQGSYEQYF
CDR3 DNA: TGTGCCAGCAGCTACGGACAGGGATCCTACGAGCAGTACTTC

D gene: NA
J gene: TRBJ1-5
clone size: NA
CDR3 length: 16
V gene: TRBV12-5
CDR3 protein: CASGLVVGTGNQPQHF
CDR3 DNA: TGTGCTAGTGGTTTGGTAGTTGGTACAGGGAATCAGCCCCAGCATTTT

D gene: TRBD1
J gene: TRBJ2-7
clone size: NA
CDR3 length: 12
V gene: TRBV2
CDR3 protein: CASRDRIYEQYF
CDR3 DNA: TGTGCCAGCCGGGACAGAATCTACGAGCAGTACTTC

D gene: NA
J gene: TRBJ2-7
clone size: NA
CDR3 length: 14
V gene: TRBV27
CDR3 protein: CASSLSQGSYEQYF
CDR3 DNA: TGTGCCAGCAGTTTATCCCAGGGCTCCTACGAGCAGTACTTC

D gene: TRBD1
J gene: TRBJ1-2
clone size: few
CDR3 length: 16
V gene: TRBV10-3
CDR3 protein: CAISDPETGANYGYTF
CDR3 DNA: TGTGCCATCAGTGACCCAGAGACAGGGGCTAACTATGGCTACACCTTC

D gene: NA
J gene: TRBJ1-1
clone size: NA
CDR3 length: 18
V gene: TRBV11-3
CDR3 protein: CASSFPLEGQNPNTEAFF
CDR3 DNA: TGTGCCAGCAGCTTCCCCCTGGAGGGCCAAAACCCGAACACTGAAGCTTTCTTT

D gene: TRBD1
J gene: TRBJ1-5
clone size: NA
CDR3 length: 13
V gene: TRBV7-6
CDR3 protein: CASQGGSNQPQHF
CDR3 DNA: TGTGCCAGTCAGGGGGGCTCCAATCAGCCCCAGCATTTT

D gene: NA
J gene: TRBJ1-6
clone size: NA
CDR3 length: 15
V gene: TRBV25-1
CDR3 protein: CASSGAGVLGSPLHF
CDR3 DNA: TGTGCCAGCAGTGGAGCAGGGGTTCTCGGTTCACCCCTCCACTTT

D gene: NA
J gene: TRBJ2-3
clone size: NA
CDR3 length: 14
V gene: TRBV6-4
CDR3 protein: CASSRTASKDTQYF
CDR3 DNA: TGTGCCAGCAGCCGGACAGCTTCCAAAGATACGCAGTATTTT

D gene: TRBD1
J gene: TRBJ2-1
clone size: few
CDR3 length: 14
V gene: TRBV29-1
CDR3 protein: CSVDETGAHNEQFF
CDR3 DNA: TGCAGCGTTGACGAGACAGGGGCCCACAATGAGCAGTTCTTC

D gene: NA
J gene: TRBJ2-2
clone size: NA
CDR3 length: 16
V gene: TRBV7-2
CDR3 protein: CASSLRAGVAAGELFF
CDR3 DNA: TGTGCCAGCAGCTTAAGGGCGGGCGTGGCAGCCGGGGAGCTGTTTTTT

D gene: TRBD1
J gene: TRBJ1-4
clone size: NA
CDR3 length: 15
V gene: TRBV5-1
CDR3 protein: CASSFLGQANEKLFF
CDR3 DNA: TGCGCCAGCAGTTTTTTGGGACAGGCTAATGAAAAACTGTTTTTT

D gene: NA
J gene: TRBJ1-2
clone size: NA
CDR3 length: 12
V gene: TRBV2
CDR3 protein: CASSELARSYTF
CDR3 DNA: TGTGCCAGCAGTGAACTTGCGCGGAGCTACACCTTC

D gene: TRBD2
J gene: TRBJ2-2
clone size: NA
CDR3 length: 16
V gene: TRBV7-2
CDR3 protein: CASSPLAGGHTGELFF
CDR3 DNA: TGTGCCAGCAGCCCATTAGCGGGGGGGCACACCGGGGAGCTGTTTTTT

D gene: NA
J gene: TRBJ2-1
clone size: NA
CDR3 length: 11
V gene: TRBV6-6
CDR3 protein: CASRGGNEQFF
CDR3 DNA: TGTGCCAGCAGAGGAGGGAATGAGCAGTTCTTC

D gene: TRBD2
J gene: TRBJ2-2
clone size: NA
CDR3 length: 16
V gene: TRBV30
CDR3 protein: CAWSVRRGADTGELFF
CDR3 DNA: TGTGCCTGGAGTGTGCGGCGGGGGGCCGACACCGGGGAGCTGTTTTTT

D gene: TRBD1
J gene: TRBJ1-2
clone size: NA
CDR3 length: 11
V gene: TRBV2
CDR3 protein: CASSGTVGYTF
CDR3 DNA: TGTGCCAGCAGCGGGACAGTTGGCTACACCTTC

D gene: NA
J gene: TRBJ2-7
clone size: NA
CDR3 length: 11
V gene: TRBV29-1
CDR3 protein: CSVSHSYEQYF
CDR3 DNA: TGCAGCGTGTCCCACTCCTACGAGCAGTACTTC

D gene: NA
J gene: TRBJ1-5
clone size: NA
CDR3 length: 17
V gene: TRBV29-1
CDR3 protein: CSVDLLRRYCSNQPQHF
CDR3 DNA: TGCAGCGTTGATCTCCTTCGCCGATACTGTAGCAATCAGCCCCAGCATTTT

D gene: TRBD1
J gene: TRBJ1-5
clone size: NA
CDR3 length: 19
V gene: TRBV19
CDR3 protein: CASSIMIGGTADSNQPQHF
CDR3 DNA: TGTGCCAGTAGTATAATGATTGGAGGGACAGCAGATAGCAATCAGCCCCAGCATTTT

D gene: NA
J gene: TRBJ1-2
clone size: NA
CDR3 length: 15
V gene: TRBV5-6
CDR3 protein: CASSFAAGPDGGYTF
CDR3 DNA: TGTGCCAGCAGCTTCGCGGCGGGGCCGGATGGTGGCTACACCTTC

D gene: NA
J gene: TRBJ1-5
clone size: NA
CDR3 length: 15
V gene: TRBV5-6
CDR3 protein: CASSKTGYGNQPQHF
CDR3 DNA: TGTGCCAGCAGCAAGACAGGTTATGGCAATCAGCCCCAGCATTTT

D gene: TRBD1
J gene: TRBJ2-1
clone size: NA
CDR3 length: 15
V gene: TRBV9
CDR3 protein: CASSLQDRGYNEQFF
CDR3 DNA: TGTGCCAGCAGCCTCCAGGACAGGGGATACAATGAGCAGTTCTTC

D gene: NA
J gene: TRBJ1-4
clone size: NA
CDR3 length: 16
V gene: TRBV4-3
CDR3 protein: CASSQDNQATNEKLFF
CDR3 DNA: TGCGCCAGCAGCCAAGATAACCAGGCAACTAATGAAAAACTGTTTTTT

D gene: TRBD1
J gene: TRBJ1-4
clone size: NA
CDR3 length: 15
V gene: TRBV11-3
CDR3 protein: CASAPLRGKEEKLFF
CDR3 DNA: TGTGCCAGCGCGCCCCTCAGGGGGAAAGAAGAAAAACTGTTTTTT

D gene: NA
J gene: TRBJ2-3
clone size: NA
CDR3 length: 14
V gene: TRBV7-9
CDR3 protein: CASRLGSSTDTQYF
CDR3 DNA: TGTGCCAGCAGACTCGGGTCGAGCACAGATACGCAGTATTTT

D gene: NA
J gene: TRBJ2-1
clone size: NA
CDR3 length: 17
V gene: TRBV10-1
CDR3 protein: CASSESVGRGGRNEQFF
CDR3 DNA: TGCGCCAGCAGTGAGTCGGTTGGGCGGGGTGGACGCAATGAGCAGTTCTTC

D gene: TRBD2
J gene: TRBJ2-3
clone size: NA
CDR3 length: 17
V gene: TRBV30
CDR3 protein: CAWSRGLAERSTDTQYF
CDR3 DNA: TGTGCCTGGAGTAGGGGACTAGCGGAAAGAAGCACAGATACGCAGTATTTT

D gene: NA
J gene: TRBJ2-7
clone size: NA
CDR3 length: 13
V gene: TRBV28
CDR3 protein: CASSSDRRYEQYF
CDR3 DNA: TGTGCCAGCAGTTCAGACAGGCGCTACGAGCAGTACTTC

D gene: NA
J gene: TRBJ2-5
clone size: NA
CDR3 length: 12
V gene: TRBV7-6
CDR3 protein: CASQRFQETQYF
CDR3 DNA: TGTGCCAGCCAGCGATTCCAAGAGACCCAGTACTTC

D gene: NA
J gene: TRBJ2-1
clone size: NA
CDR3 length: 12
V gene: TRBV11-2
CDR3 protein: CASSKIFYEQFF
CDR3 DNA: TGTGCCAGCAGTAAAATCTTCTATGAGCAGTTCTTC

D gene: TRBD2
J gene: TRBJ2-3
clone size: NA
CDR3 length: 17
V gene: TRBV7-8
CDR3 protein: CASSLFRRTSGTDTQYF
CDR3 DNA: TGTGCCAGCAGCTTATTCCGCAGGACTAGTGGCACAGATACGCAGTATTTT

D gene: NA
J gene: TRBJ1-2
clone size: NA
CDR3 length: 14
V gene: TRBV27
CDR3 protein: CASSHIQRGYGYTF
CDR3 DNA: TGTGCCAGCAGCCACATCCAGCGTGGCTATGGCTACACCTTC

D gene: NA
J gene: TRBJ1-1
clone size: NA
CDR3 length: 12
V gene: TRBV6-6
CDR3 protein: CASSYSEAEAFF
CDR3 DNA: TGTGCCAGCAGTTACTCGGAGGCTGAAGCTTTCTTT

D gene: NA
J gene: TRBJ2-3
clone size: NA
CDR3 length: 14
V gene: TRBV5-1
CDR3 protein: CASSLGRGRDTQYF
CDR3 DNA: TGCGCCAGCAGCTTGGGGAGGGGCCGAGATACGCAGTATTTT

D gene: TRBD1
J gene: TRBJ1-5
clone size: NA
CDR3 length: 15
V gene: TRBV19
CDR3 protein: CASSIIGQGNQPQHF
CDR3 DNA: TGTGCCAGTAGTATAATTGGACAGGGCAATCAGCCCCAGCATTTT

D gene: TRBD1
J gene: TRBJ1-5
clone size: NA
CDR3 length: 16
V gene: TRBV7-8
CDR3 protein: CASSRPGTGSGQPQHF
CDR3 DNA: TGTGCCAGCAGCCGACCCGGGACAGGGTCGGGGCAGCCCCAGCATTTT

D gene: TRBD1
J gene: TRBJ2-2
clone size: NA
CDR3 length: 16
V gene: TRBV18
CDR3 protein: CASSPPTGGDTGELFF
CDR3 DNA: TGTGCCAGCTCACCACCGACAGGGGGGGACACCGGGGAGCTGTTTTTT

D gene: NA
J gene: TRBJ2-2
clone size: NA
CDR3 length: 14
V gene: TRBV27
CDR3 protein: CASSPNSKPGELFF
CDR3 DNA: TGTGCCAGCAGTCCCAACAGTAAACCCGGGGAGCTGTTTTTT

D gene: NA
J gene: TRBJ1-1
clone size: NA
CDR3 length: 12
V gene: TRBV27
CDR3 protein: CASSSLRGSAFF
CDR3 DNA: TGTGCCAGCAGTTCCCTTCGGGGGTCCGCTTTCTTT